One and the same sample provided the 9 T cell receptor beta chains below, sequenced in a study of cytomegalovirus exposure and HLA in healthy donors. Only in-frame clones appear in the TCRdb table, and some are missing; sequencing was by immunoSEQ multiplex PCR. The sample records some 230,000 clones, 75% to 95% being singletons. Sequenced sample: PBMCs. The receptors come from a woman aged 18-29 years in good health and CMV-seronegative.

The chain couples TRBV5-4 to TRBJ2-4; TRBD1 might be the D (5 bases). The CDR3 has 16 residues. Germline CDR1 is SGHNT and CDR2 is YYREEE (reference sequence). The V end was cut by 0 bases, the J end by 1 base, with 11 bases between. The CDR3 DNA reads TGTGCCAGCAGCTTGGATGGGGCAGGGGCCAAAAACATTCAGTACTTC. Translated: CASSLDGAGAKNIQYF.

This clone was detected only a few times. The J gene is TRBJ2-7, the V gene TRBV6-1, with 8 positions matching TRBD1. The CDR3 is made up of 15 amino acids. Trimming cost V 2 bases and J 2 bases; bases outside gene matches: 5. The germline gives CDR1 MNHNS, CDR2 SASEGT. DNA for the CDR3: TGTGCCAGCAGTGAAATCGGACAGGGACCCTACGAGCAGTACTTC. This sequence encodes CASSEIGQGPYEQYF.

This chain connects TRBV7-5 to TRBJ2-5; TRBD2, the table's D call, was not compared with the DNA. TRBV7-5 is recorded as a pseudogene. There are 13 residues in the CDR3. The CDR3 region has the DNA TGTGCCAGAAGCTGCGGATCGACAGAGACCCAGTACTTC. Translated: CARSCGSTETQYF.

The rearrangement links TRBV5-1 to TRBJ2-2, with 8 bases lining up with TRBD2. The CDR3 is made up of 18 amino acids. J gave up 0 bases and V 4 bases, and 11 bases lay outside the gene matches. Germline V CDR1 and CDR2: SGHRS, YFSETQ. The CDR3 reads CASSPRRTSGANTGELFF. The CDR3 DNA sequence: TGCGCCAGCAGCCCTCGTCGTACTAGCGGTGCGAACACCGGGGAGCTGTTTTTT.

The DNA for the CDR3 is TGTGCCAGCAGTTACACTCAGGGGGGTGGTCAGCCCCAGCATTTT. This gives the protein CASSYTQGGGQPQHF. The chain links TRBV6-5 to TRBJ1-5; 7 bases map to TRBD1. The junction had 7 bases not matched to a gene; V was cut back by 2 bases and J by 6 bases. CDR1 and CDR2 from the germline V gene are MNHEY and SVGAGI. The CDR3 runs to 15 residues.

The chain joins TRBV30 to TRBJ1-2; the match to TRBD1 covers 8 bases. The germline CDR1 and CDR2 sequences are GTSNPN and SVGIG (reference sequence). The CDR3 runs 17 residues. V lost 2 bases and J lost 6; bases outside the gene matches: 17. For the CDR3, the DNA is TGTGCCTGGAGTCCCCACGGGCAGGACAGGGTATCGCATGGCTACACCTTC. Translating it yields CAWSPHGQDRVSHGYTF.

This clone has more than one count but fewer than ten. This chain connects TRBV5-6 to TRBJ1-1, with D perhaps TRBD1 (5 bases). CDR3 size: 14 residues. CDR1 is SGHDT, CDR2 YYEEEE, per germline. V was shortened by 4 bases and J by 0 bases, with 10 bases between the two germline ends. The CDR3 loop reads CASSAGRMNTEAFF. For the CDR3, the DNA is TGTGCCAGCAGCGCGGGACGGATGAACACTGAAGCTTTCTTT.

The gene calls are TRBV5-1 and TRBJ1-1; 7 positions match TRBD1. Germline CDR1 SGHRS, CDR2 YFSETQ. V dropped 4 bases and J dropped 4; count of bases not matched to a gene: 16. This CDR3 has 17 residues. The CDR3 coding sequence is TGCGCCAGCAGCAAACGCTATTGGACAGGAAGAACCACTGAAGCTTTCTTT. It translates to CASSKRYWTGRTTEAFF.

The V call is TRBV5-5, the J call TRBJ2-1; TRBD2 matches 12 bases. The CDR3 loop spans 15 amino acids. The trim removed 4 bases at V and 6 bases at J, leaving 5 bases unmatched. CDR1 and CDR2 from the germline V gene are SGHKS and YYEKEE (reference sequence). CDR3 sequence: CASSVSSGRANEQFF. DNA for the CDR3: TGTGCCAGCAGCGTGTCTAGCGGGAGGGCCAATGAGCAGTTCTTC.